Here is one T cell receptor (beta chain) with its context. The sample comes from a study of blood T cell repertoires in COVID-19. Generated by immunoSEQ multiplex PCR, the TCRdb table keeps only in-frame clones and is missing some. Of 390,000 or so clones in the sample, roughly four fifths were seen once. This CDR3 contains 11 residues. Looked up from germline, CDR1 is KGHSH and CDR2 is LQKENI. Between the trimmed V and J ends, which lost 3 bases and 7 bases, there was a span of 7 bases. The genes are TRBV18 and TRBJ2-7, with TRBD2 as a possible D gene (5 bases). This TCR was sampled from a woman between 50 and 59 years old who had recovered from COVID-19. Sequenced input: PBMCs or T cells enriched from blood (not recorded which). The CDR3 loop is CASSPGEEQYF. The DNA for the CDR3 is TGTGCCAGCTCACCCGGGGAAGAGCAGTACTTC.